What follows are 25 T cell receptor beta chains derived from one specimen sequenced in a study of cytomegalovirus exposure and HLA in healthy donors. TCRdb's copy holds only in-frame clones and misses some; the assay was immunoSEQ multiplex PCR. Of 82,000 or so clones in the sample, more than 85% were seen once. Sequencing used PBMCs. These receptors came from a man aged 18 to 35 in good health and CMV-seronegative.

The chain carries TRBV4-1 and TRBJ1-4, with TRBD1 as a possible D gene (5 bases). The V end was cut by 0 bases, the J end by 4 bases, with 6 bases between. The CDR3 loop spans 14 amino acids. The germline gives CDR1 MGHRA, CDR2 YSYEKL. This CDR3 is CASSQETGNEKLFF. As DNA, the CDR3 is TGCGCCAGCAGCCAAGAAACAGGTAATGAAAAACTGTTTTTT.

The DNA for the CDR3 is TGTGCCAGCAGCCGGGGACAGGGGCTACCGAACACTGAAGCTTTCTTT. Residues: CASSRGQGLPNTEAFF. V is TRBV7-9 and J is TRBJ1-1; TRBD1 matches 10 bases. CDR3 size: 16 residues. Per the germline V gene, CDR1 is SEHNR and CDR2 is FQNEAQ (reference sequence). The V gene end was trimmed by 5 bases and the J gene end by 1 base; junction bases not matched to a gene: 7.

The chain combines TRBV27 with TRBJ2-5, with TRBD2 matching over 8 bases. Germline-derived CDR1 and CDR2 are MNHEY and SMNVEV (reference sequence). V shed 4 bases, J shed 4 bases, and the junction held 8 bases outside the gene matches. The CDR3 contains 15 residues. Here the CDR3 reads CASSSGSGVAETQYF. Here the CDR3 DNA reads TGTGCCAGCAGTTCGGGTAGCGGGGTCGCAGAGACCCAGTACTTC.

Turning to this clone: Other DNA sequences in this specimen translate into the identical CDR3. The chain combines TRBV6-5 with TRBJ2-1; TRBD2 is a possible D gene (5 bases). Trimming took off 2 bases at V and 10 bases at J, with 9 bases between the two ends. This CDR3 is 12 amino acids long. Germline V CDR1 and CDR2: MNHEY, SVGAGI. This CDR3 is CASSYSGGEQFF. CDR3 coding DNA: TGTGCCAGCAGTTACAGCGGCGGGGAGCAGTTCTTC.

The V gene is TRBV25-1, the J gene TRBJ1-3; D unclear. V dropped 4 bases and J dropped 7 bases, with 8 bases sitting between them. The CDR3 has 12 residues. From germline, CDR1 is MGHDK and CDR2 SYGVNS. CDR3 DNA sequence: TGTGCCAGCAGTGGTTACGGGAACACCATATATTTT. Encoded protein: CASSGYGNTIYF. Filled out from reference TRBV25-1 and TRBJ1-3, the complete variable domain reads EADIYQTPRYLVIGTGKKITLECSQTMGHDKMYWYQQDPGMELHLIHYSYGVNSTEKGDLSSESTVSRIRTEHFPLTLESARPSHTSQYLCASSGYGNTIYFGEGSWLTVV.

The V gene is TRBV30, the J gene TRBJ1-1; D gene uncertain. V lost 0 bases and J 0 bases, leaving 14 bases between the germline ends. This CDR3 is 16 amino acids long. Germline lookup yields CDR1 GTSNPN and CDR2 SVGIG (reference sequence). In DNA, the CDR3 is TGTGCCTGGAGTGTACATGGGTCCGGGATGAACACTGAAGCTTTCTTT. Translated: CAWSVHGSGMNTEAFF.

The V and J genes are TRBV7-3 and TRBJ1-1, with 10 bases aligning to TRBD1. Losses at the gene ends were 6 bases for V and 4 bases for J; bases not matched to a gene: 8. The germline CDR1 and CDR2 sequences are SGHTA and FQGTGA. This CDR3 comprises 15 residues. The chain's CDR3 is CASSRPGQGSTEAFF. The CDR3, as DNA: TGTGCCAGCAGTAGACCGGGACAGGGGTCCACTGAAGCTTTCTTT. The full variable domain, its missing parts supplied by reference TRBV7-3 and TRBJ1-1, is GAGVSQTPSNKVTEKGKYVELRCDPISGHTALYWYRQSLGQGPEFLIYFQGTGAADDSGLPNDRFFAVRPEGSVSTLKIQRTERGDSAVYLCASSRPGQGSTEAFFGQGTRLTVV.

For the CDR3, the DNA is TGCGCCAGCAGCCCGTACCAAGAGCGGGAGGTGGCAGAGACCCAGTACTTC. Protein sequence: CASSPYQEREVAETQYF. The chain employs TRBV4-1 and TRBJ2-5; 9 nucleotides match TRBD2. J lost 4 bases, V lost 4 bases, and 13 bases had no gene match. The CDR3 is made up of 17 amino acids. Looked up from germline, CDR1 is MGHRA and CDR2 is YSYEKL.

V and J are TRBV30 and TRBJ1-1; D is possibly TRBD1 (5 bases). The CDR3 has 12 residues. CDR1 and CDR2 from the germline V gene are GTSNPN and SVGIG (reference sequence). With 0 bases removed from V and 3 bases from J, the gap between germline ends came to 5 bases. The CDR3 DNA is TGTGCCTGGAGTGTAGGGGACACTGAAGCTTTCTTT. Protein: CAWSVGDTEAFF.

This clone is a singleton in its sample. The rearrangement joins TRBV6-5 to TRBJ2-3, with 7 bases identical to TRBD2. This CDR3 spans 15 amino acids. Trimming removed 0 bases from V and 6 bases from J; junction bases left unmatched: 6. Germline CDR1 MNHEY, CDR2 SVGAGI. CDR3 sequence reads: CASSYSGSGGDTQYF. The DNA of the CDR3 is TGTGCCAGCAGTTACTCGGGGTCCGGGGGGGATACGCAGTATTTT.

This clone appeared a single time. This chain joins TRBV5-6 and TRBJ1-5, with 12 bases lining up with TRBD1. Unmatched junction bases numbered 5, after V lost 4 bases and J lost 0 bases. The CDR3 has 17 amino acids. The V gene's germline CDR1 is SGHDT and CDR2 YYEEEE. CDR3 amino acids: CASSRDRGLGSNQPQHF. The CDR3 DNA reads as TGTGCCAGCAGCCGGGACAGGGGGCTAGGTAGCAATCAGCCCCAGCATTTT. Full variable domain (remainder filled in from reference TRBV5-6 and TRBJ1-5): DAGVTQSPTHLIKTRGQQVTLRCSPKSGHDTVSWYQQALGQGPQFIFQYYEEEERQRGNFPDRFSGHQFPNYSSELNVNALLLGDSALYLCASSRDRGLGSNQPQHFGDGTRLSIL.

This chain uses TRBV11-2 with TRBJ2-1, with a tentative D call TRBD1 (8 bases). The CDR3 totals 15 residues. Trimming took off 6 bases at V and 12 bases at J, with 24 bases between the two ends. The germline CDR1 and CDR2 sequences are SGHAT and FQNNGV. CDR3 loop: CASSLFPGGGSGQFF. In nucleotides, the CDR3 is TGTGCCAGCAGTTTATTCCCAGGGGGCGGGAGCGGGCAGTTCTTC.

The V and J genes are TRBV6-5 and TRBJ2-7; 11 positions match TRBD1. Losses at the gene ends were 2 bases for V and 7 bases for J; bases not matched to a gene: 7. This CDR3 contains 15 residues. CDR1 and CDR2 from the germline V gene are MNHEY and SVGAGI. CDR3 coding DNA: TGTGCCAGCAGTTACCTCCGGGACAGGGGGAATGAGCAGTACTTC. This gives the protein CASSYLRDRGNEQYF.

This clone has only one observation. This rearrangement joins TRBV28 to TRBJ2-7, with TRBD1 as a possible D gene (5 bases). The length of the CDR3 is 13 residues. Germline V gene sequence: CDR1 MDHEN, CDR2 SYDVKM. Trimming removed 3 bases at V and 9 bases at J, with 15 bases between. The CDR3: CASSLGQNIGQYF. As DNA, the CDR3 is TGTGCCAGCAGTTTGGGGCAGAACATAGGGCAGTACTTC.

V gene TRBV29-1 combines with J gene TRBJ2-4, with D uncertain. Germline loops: CDR1 SQVTM, CDR2 ANQGSEA. The CDR3 is 15 residues long. The V and J ends lost 5 bases and 0 bases respectively, with 14 bases between them. CDR3 in DNA: TGCAGCGTTTTACCGGCCGGGTTAGCCAAAAACATTCAGTACTTC. It encodes CSVLPAGLAKNIQYF.

This chain joins TRBV11-3 and TRBJ1-1; TRBD1 matches at 12 bases. Trimming took 5 bases from V and 11 from J; bases not matched to a gene: 6. The CDR3 consists of 13 residues. Germline assignment: CDR1 SGHNT and CDR2 YENEEA. CDR3 residues: CASSIGTGGAAFF. For the CDR3, the DNA is TGTGCCAGCAGCATCGGGACAGGGGGCGCCGCTTTCTTT.

J is TRBJ2-5 and V is TRBV5-6; 14 bases agree with TRBD2. The CDR3 runs to 15 residues. V lost 0 bases and J lost 7; bases outside the gene matches: 2. The germline V gene encodes CDR1 SGHDT and CDR2 YYEEEE. The CDR3, as DNA: TGTGCCAGCAGCTTGGAAGGGACTAGCGGGGGGACCCAGTACTTC. This sequence encodes CASSLEGTSGGTQYF.

J is TRBJ1-2 and V is TRBV28; D is undetermined. V lost 6 bases and J 8 bases, leaving 13 bases between the germline ends. CDR1 is MDHEN, CDR2 SYDVKM, per germline. There are 12 residues in the CDR3. CDR3 amino acids: CASRMPSWGYTF. In DNA form, the CDR3 reads TGTGCCAGCAGAATGCCTAGCTGGGGCTACACCTTC.

The rearrangement uses TRBV7-2 and TRBJ2-5; 12 bases are a match to TRBD2. The CDR3 covers 16 residues. Germline CDR1 is SGHTA and CDR2 is FQGNSA. V lost 4 bases to trimming and J lost 4 bases; unmatched junction nucleotides: 7. DNA of the CDR3: TGTGCCAGCAGCTACCACCTAGCGGGAGGGCCAGAGACCCAGTACTTC. It specifies CASSYHLAGGPETQYF.

This chain connects TRBV5-1 to TRBJ1-3; TRBD1 might be the D (6 bases). The germline gives CDR1 SGHRS, CDR2 YFSETQ. V lost 4 bases, J lost 0 bases, and 14 bases lay in between. The CDR3 length is 16 residues. CDR3 in amino acids: CASSPLTGLSGNTIYF. The CDR3 DNA sequence: TGCGCCAGCAGCCCTTTAACAGGGCTCTCTGGAAACACCATATATTTT.

The chain couples TRBV4-1 to TRBJ2-2, with TRBD2 matching over 13 bases. CDR1 and CDR2 from the germline V gene are MGHRA and YSYEKL. The V gene end was trimmed by 2 bases and the J gene end by 9 bases; junction bases not matched to a gene: 3. The CDR3 has 15 amino acids. CDR3 region: CASSQLTSGRRELFF. CDR3 bases: TGCGCCAGCAGCCAACTGACTAGCGGGAGGAGGGAGCTGTTTTTT.

CDR3 DNA: TGCAGCGTTGTGAAGGCAGGGTCGGGCGAGCAGTACTTC. This sequence encodes CSVVKAGSGEQYF. The chain joins TRBV29-1 to TRBJ2-7; D perhaps matches TRBD1 (5 bases). With 4 bases removed from V and 6 bases from J, the gap between germline ends came to 16 bases. Per germline, CDR1 SQVTM and CDR2 ANQGSEA. The CDR3 sequence is 13 residues long.

The chain couples TRBV5-6 to TRBJ1-3, with D perhaps matching TRBD1 (5 bases). This CDR3 is 16 amino acids long. V lost 3 bases, J lost 4 bases, and 17 bases lay in between. Germline lookup yields CDR1 SGHDT and CDR2 YYEEEE. CDR3 DNA sequence: TGTGCCAGCAGCTGGGGCGGTAGTCGAGGCGGAAACACCATATATTTT. This gives the protein CASSWGGSRGGNTIYF.

The chain recombines TRBV7-2 with TRBJ1-2; unclear D gene. CDR3 length equals 14 residues. Germline V lookup: CDR1 SGHTA, CDR2 FQGNSA. V lost 1 base and J 4 bases, leaving 10 bases between the germline ends. Here the CDR3 reads CASSLVAGFYGYTF. In nucleotides, the CDR3 is TGTGCCAGCAGCTTAGTCGCGGGCTTCTATGGCTACACCTTC.

This chain uses TRBV6-4 with TRBJ1-1; maybe TRBD1 (5 bases). V was pared by 0 bases and J by 6 bases, with 8 bases between. The CDR3 runs 13 residues. The V gene's germline CDR1 is MRHNA and CDR2 SNTAGT. CDR3: CASSDSGGAEAFF. DNA for the CDR3: TGTGCCAGCAGTGACTCGGGGGGTGCTGAAGCTTTCTTT.